This T cell receptor (beta chain) emerged from a study of T cell repertoires in cytomegalovirus infection. In this sample, this clonotype turned up a few times. The junction had 13 bases not matched to a gene; V was cut back by 5 bases and J by 0 bases. CDR1 and CDR2 (germline): DFQATT, SNEGSKA (reference sequence). CDR3 length: 18 amino acids. Each CDR3 protein is one row after TCRdb ran MiXCR on the reads. This table holds about 310,000 distinct CDR3 sequences, 17% found once. The chain is built from TRBV20-1 and TRBJ1-5; TRBD1 matches 10 bases. The sequencing input was PBMCs. This receptor was taken from a human donor in good health (CMV status not recorded). Some clones in this sample may be carry-over from other donors' samples. The CDR3 sequence is CSAFAGTGAAYSNQPQHF. The CDR3 DNA follows: TGCAGTGCTTTTGCCGGGACAGGGGCCGCCTATAGCAATCAGCCCCAGCATTTT.